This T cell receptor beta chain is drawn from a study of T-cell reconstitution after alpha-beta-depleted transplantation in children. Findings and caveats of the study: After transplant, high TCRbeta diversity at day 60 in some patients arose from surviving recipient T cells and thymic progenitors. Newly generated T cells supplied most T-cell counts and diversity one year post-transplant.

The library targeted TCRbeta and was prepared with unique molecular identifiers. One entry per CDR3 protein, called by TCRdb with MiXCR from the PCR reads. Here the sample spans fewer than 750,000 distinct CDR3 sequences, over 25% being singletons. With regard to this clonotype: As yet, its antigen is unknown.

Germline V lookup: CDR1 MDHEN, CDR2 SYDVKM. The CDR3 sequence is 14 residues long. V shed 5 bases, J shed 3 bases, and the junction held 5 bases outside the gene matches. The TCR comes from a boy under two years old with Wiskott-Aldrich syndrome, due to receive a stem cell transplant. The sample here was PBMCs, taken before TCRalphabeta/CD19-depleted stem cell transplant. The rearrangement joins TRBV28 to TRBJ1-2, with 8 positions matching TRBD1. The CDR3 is CASSLNRGDYGYTF. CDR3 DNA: TGTGCCAGCAGTCTGAACAGGGGGGACTATGGCTACACCTTC.